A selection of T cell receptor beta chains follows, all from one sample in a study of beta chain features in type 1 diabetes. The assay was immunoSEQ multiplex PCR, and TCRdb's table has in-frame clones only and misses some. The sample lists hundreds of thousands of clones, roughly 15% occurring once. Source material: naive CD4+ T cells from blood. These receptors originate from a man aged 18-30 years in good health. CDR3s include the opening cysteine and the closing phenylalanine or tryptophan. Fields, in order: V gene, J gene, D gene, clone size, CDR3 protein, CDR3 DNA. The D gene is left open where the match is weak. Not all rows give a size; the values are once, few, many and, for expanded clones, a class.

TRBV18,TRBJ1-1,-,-,CASSPISQGNTEAFF,TGTGCCAGCTCACCAATATCCCAGGGGAACACTGAAGCTTTCTTT
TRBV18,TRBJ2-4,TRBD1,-,CASSPLDRGVAKNIQYF,TGTGCCAGCTCACCACTCGACAGGGGTGTAGCCAAAAACATTCAGTACTTC
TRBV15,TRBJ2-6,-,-,CATSRVGQHSTGANVLTF,TGTGCCACCAGCAGAGTAGGACAGCACTCAACTGGGGCCAACGTCCTGACTTTC
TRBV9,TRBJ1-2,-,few,CASSVEGAPYGYTF,TGTGCCAGCAGCGTAGAAGGCGCACCCTATGGCTACACCTTC
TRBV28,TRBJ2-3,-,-,CASSQGGAGTDTQYF,TGTGCCAGCAGTCAAGGGGGCGCGGGGACAGATACGCAGTATTTT
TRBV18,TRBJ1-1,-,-,CASSLSSAEAFF,TGTGCCAGCTCACTATCCTCGGCCGAAGCTTTCTTT
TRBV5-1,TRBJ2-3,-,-,CASSLEDSTDTQYF,TGCGCCAGCAGCTTGGAGGACAGCACAGATACGCAGTATTTT
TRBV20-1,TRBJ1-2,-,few,CSAAVARYTF,TGCAGTGCTGCAGTAGCTCGCTACACCTTC
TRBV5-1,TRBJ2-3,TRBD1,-,CASSLVTGAADTQYF,TGCGCCAGCAGCTTGGTGACAGGGGCGGCAGATACGCAGTATTTT
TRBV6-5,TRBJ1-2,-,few,CASGTGRYYGYTF,TGTGCCAGCGGTACAGGGAGATACTATGGCTACACCTTC
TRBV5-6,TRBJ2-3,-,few,CASATSTDTQYF,TGTGCCAGCGCAACAAGTACAGATACGCAGTATTTT
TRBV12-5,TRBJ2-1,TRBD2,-,CASGRSGTSGNEQFF,TGTGCTAGTGGGCGAAGCGGGACTAGTGGCAATGAGCAGTTCTTC
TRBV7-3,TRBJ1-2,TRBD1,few,CASSLKPGGYGYTF,TGTGCCAGCAGCTTAAAGCCAGGGGGCTATGGCTACACCTTC
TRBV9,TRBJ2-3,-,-,CASSPRGDLDTQYF,TGTGCCAGCAGCCCAAGAGGGGATTTGGATACGCAGTATTTT
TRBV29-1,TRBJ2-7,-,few,CSVARGVRNYEQYF,TGCAGCGTAGCCAGAGGGGTACGCAACTACGAGCAGTACTTC
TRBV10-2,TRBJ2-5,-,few,CASGRETQYF,TGCGCCAGCGGTAGAGAGACCCAGTACTTC
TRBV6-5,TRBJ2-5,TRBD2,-,CASLSGSKTQYF,TGTGCCAGCCTTAGCGGGAGTAAGACCCAGTACTTC
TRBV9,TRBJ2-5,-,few,CASSSRGGTGQETQYF,TGTGCCAGCAGCTCAAGAGGGGGGACCGGCCAAGAGACCCAGTACTTC
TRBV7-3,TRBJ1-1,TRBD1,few,CASSPHSDRATEAFF,TGTGCCAGCAGCCCTCATTCTGACAGGGCCACTGAAGCTTTCTTT
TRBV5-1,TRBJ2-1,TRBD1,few,CASSTGQAWDEQFF,TGCGCCAGCAGCACCGGACAGGCCTGGGATGAGCAGTTCTTC
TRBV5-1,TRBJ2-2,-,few,CASSLGGNPGTGELFF,TGCGCCAGCAGCTTGGGCGGGAACCCGGGCACCGGGGAGCTGTTTTTT
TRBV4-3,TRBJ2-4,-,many,CASSQGVAKGQHF,TGCGCCAGCAGCCAAGGGGTAGCTAAGGGGCAACACTTC
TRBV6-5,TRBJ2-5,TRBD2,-,CASSSGTSGEETQYF,TGTGCCAGCAGTTCCGGGACTAGCGGGGAGGAGACCCAGTACTTC
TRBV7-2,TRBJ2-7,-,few,CASSFKRNEQYF,TGTGCCAGCAGCTTTAAAAGGAACGAGCAGTACTTC
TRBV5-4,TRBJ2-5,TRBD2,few,CASSLSGGGQETQYF,TGTGCCAGCAGCTTGAGCGGGGGGGGCCAAGAGACCCAGTACTTC
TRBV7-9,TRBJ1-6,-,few,CASSQIPISSYNSPLHF,TGTGCCAGCAGCCAGATTCCCATAAGCTCCTATAATTCACCCCTCCACTTT
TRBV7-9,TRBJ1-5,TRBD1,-,CASSLARVGGLSQPQHF,TGTGCCAGCAGCTTAGCGCGGGTAGGGGGCCTGAGTCAGCCCCAGCATTTT
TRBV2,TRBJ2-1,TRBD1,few,CASSPDRASYNEQFF,TGTGCCAGCAGCCCCGACAGGGCATCCTACAATGAGCAGTTCTTC
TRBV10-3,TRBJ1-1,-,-,CAISEFAGNTEAFF,TGTGCCATCAGTGAGTTCGCGGGTAACACTGAAGCTTTCTTT
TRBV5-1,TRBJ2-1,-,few,CASSLWGTGQFF,TGCGCCAGCAGCTTGTGGGGGACCGGGCAGTTCTTC
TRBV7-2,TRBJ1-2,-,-,CASSFPEAPAGYTF,TGTGCCAGCAGCTTCCCGGAGGCGCCCGCTGGCTACACCTTC
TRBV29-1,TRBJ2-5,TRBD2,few,CSVAPSGGFRETQYF,TGCAGCGTCGCACCTAGCGGGGGGTTTCGGGAGACCCAGTACTTC
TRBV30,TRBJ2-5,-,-,CAWYHRSRETQYF,TGTGCCTGGTACCACCGGAGCCGAGAGACCCAGTACTTC
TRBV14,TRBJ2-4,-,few,CASSQGGRAGRSLAKNIQYF,TGTGCCAGCAGCCAAGGGGGAAGGGCGGGACGGAGTCTAGCCAAAAACATTCAGTACTTC
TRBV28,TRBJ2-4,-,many,CASSPRVLAKNIQYF,TGTGCCAGCAGTCCGAGGGTCCTAGCCAAAAACATTCAGTACTTC
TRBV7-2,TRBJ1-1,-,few,CASSFGQGGTEAFF,TGTGCCAGCAGCTTCGGTCAGGGTGGCACTGAAGCTTTCTTT
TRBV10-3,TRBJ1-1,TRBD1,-,CAITPGQGLTEAFF,TGTGCCATCACCCCGGGACAGGGCCTTACTGAAGCTTTCTTT
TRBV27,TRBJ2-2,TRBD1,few,CASSRGTGAGGELFF,TGTGCCAGCAGTCGGGGTACAGGGGCGGGCGGGGAGCTGTTTTTT
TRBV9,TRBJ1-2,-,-,CASSVGGSPTLYGYTF,TGTGCCAGCAGCGTAGGTGGGTCTCCAACCCTCTATGGCTACACCTTC
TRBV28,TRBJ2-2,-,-,CASRRTPLRTGELFF,TGTGCCAGCCGCCGGACTCCCCTCCGGACCGGGGAGCTGTTTTTT
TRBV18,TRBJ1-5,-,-,CASSPEPNQPQHF,TGTGCCAGCTCACCGGAGCCCAATCAGCCCCAGCATTTT
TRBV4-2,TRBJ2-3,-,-,CASSPGGGSDTQYF,TGTGCCAGCAGCCCCGGAGGGGGGTCAGATACGCAGTATTTT
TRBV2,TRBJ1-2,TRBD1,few,CASSRTGLNYGYTF,TGTGCCAGCAGTCGGACAGGCCTTAACTATGGCTACACCTTC
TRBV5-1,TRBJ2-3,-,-,CASSYWTKSSGGTQYF,TGCGCCAGCAGCTATTGGACTAAATCCTCGGGTGGTACGCAGTATTTT
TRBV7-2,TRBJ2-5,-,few,CASSFRILGETQYF,TGTGCCAGCAGCTTTAGGATTTTGGGTGAGACCCAGTACTTC
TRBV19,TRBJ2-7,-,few,CASSFSNGLQYF,TGTGCCAGTAGTTTCAGTAACGGGTTACAGTACTTC
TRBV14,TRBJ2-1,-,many,CASSPLSGYNEQFF,TGTGCCAGCAGCCCTCTGTCGGGCTACAATGAGCAGTTCTTC
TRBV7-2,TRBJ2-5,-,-,CASRPDTIYEEQYF,TGTGCCAGCAGACCTGACACAATCTACGAGGAGCAGTACTTC
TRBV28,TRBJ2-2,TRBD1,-,CASSTGGNTGELFF,TGTGCCAGCAGTACAGGGGGCAACACCGGGGAGCTGTTTTTT
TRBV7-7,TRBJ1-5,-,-,CASSLAANQPQHF,TGTGCTAGCAGCTTAGCAGCAAATCAGCCCCAGCATTTT
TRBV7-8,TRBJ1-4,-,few,CASSPSPLPHEKLFF,TGTGCCAGCAGCCCAAGCCCACTACCGCATGAAAAACTGTTTTTT
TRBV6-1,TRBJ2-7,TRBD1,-,CASSEATGTGYEQYF,TGTGCCAGCAGTGAGGCTACCGGGACAGGGTACGAGCAGTACTTC
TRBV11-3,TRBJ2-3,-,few,CASSLVGLTDTQYF,TGTGCCAGCAGCTTAGTCGGGCTAACAGATACGCAGTATTTT
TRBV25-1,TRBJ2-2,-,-,CASSGDLSYITGELFF,TGTGCCAGCAGTGGGGACCTATCCTATATCACCGGGGAGCTGTTTTTT
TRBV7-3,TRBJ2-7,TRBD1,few,CASSPGTGGPQYF,TGTGCCAGCAGCCCAGGGACAGGGGGTCCGCAGTACTTC